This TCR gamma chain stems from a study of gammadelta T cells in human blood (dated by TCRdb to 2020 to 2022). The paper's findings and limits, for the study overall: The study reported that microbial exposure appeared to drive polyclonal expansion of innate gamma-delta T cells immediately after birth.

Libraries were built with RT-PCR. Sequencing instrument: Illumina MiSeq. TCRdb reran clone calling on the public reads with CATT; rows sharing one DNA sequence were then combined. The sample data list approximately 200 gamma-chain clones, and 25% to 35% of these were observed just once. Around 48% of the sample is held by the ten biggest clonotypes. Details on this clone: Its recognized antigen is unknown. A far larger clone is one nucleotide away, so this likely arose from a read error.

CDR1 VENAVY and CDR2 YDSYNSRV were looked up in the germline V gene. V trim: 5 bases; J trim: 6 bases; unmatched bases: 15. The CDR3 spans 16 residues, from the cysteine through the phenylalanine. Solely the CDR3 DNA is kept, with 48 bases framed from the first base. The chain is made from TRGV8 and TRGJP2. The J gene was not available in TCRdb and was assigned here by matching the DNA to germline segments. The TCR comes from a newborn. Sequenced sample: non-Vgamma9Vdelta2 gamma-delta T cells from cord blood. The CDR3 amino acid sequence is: CATWAQPVEGDWIKTF. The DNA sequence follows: TGTGCCACCTGGGCCCAACCGGTAGAGGGTGATTGGATCAAGACGTTT.